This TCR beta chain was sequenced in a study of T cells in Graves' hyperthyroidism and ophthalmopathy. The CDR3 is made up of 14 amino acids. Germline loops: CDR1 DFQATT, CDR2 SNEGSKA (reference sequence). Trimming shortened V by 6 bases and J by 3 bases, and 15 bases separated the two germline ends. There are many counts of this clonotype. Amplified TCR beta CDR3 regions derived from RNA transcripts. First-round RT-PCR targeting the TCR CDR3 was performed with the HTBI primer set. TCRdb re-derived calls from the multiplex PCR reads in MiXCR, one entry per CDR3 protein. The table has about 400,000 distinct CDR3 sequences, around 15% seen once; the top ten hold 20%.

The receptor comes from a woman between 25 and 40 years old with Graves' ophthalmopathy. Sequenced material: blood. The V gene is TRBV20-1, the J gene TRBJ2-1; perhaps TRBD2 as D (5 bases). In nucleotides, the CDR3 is TGCAGTGCCCTTCGGGGATCAAACTACAATGAGCAGTTCTTC. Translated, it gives CSALRGSNYNEQFF.